This T cell receptor (beta chain) was captured by sequencing in a study of beta chain features in type 1 diabetes. Study conclusions and caveats: Within patients, naive, central memory and Treg TCRB repertoires seemed more similar than within healthy donors.

On this clone itself: The antigen is unknown.

A CD45RO/CCR7/CD25/CD127/CD95/CD27 panel sorted naive, central memory, regulatory and stem cell-like memory CD4+ cells. Populations isolated by sorting all had purity greater than 95%. Every bit of the isolated RNA underwent reverse transcription, so sequencing read expressed TCRB transcripts. Some clones are missing from TCRdb's copy, which holds only in-frame ones; the method was immunoSEQ multiplex PCR. The data hold roughly 310,000 clones, with approximately 10% observed a single time. This CDR3 comprises 15 residues. The chain links TRBV21-1 to TRBJ2-7; whether TRBD1, the table's D call, matches the DNA was not checked. TRBV21-1 constitutes a pseudogene. The sequenced material came from naive CD4+ T cells from blood. This TCR derives from a woman in her thirties in good health. CDR3 in DNA: TGTGCCAGCAGCAAAGTCGGGGACAGGGTTAACGAGCAGTACTTC. Residues: CASSKVGDRVNEQYF.